The present T cell receptor (beta chain) was sequenced within a study of blood T cells in healthy people across ages. Findings and limits, study-wide: Compared with aged donors, long-lived donors showed fewer expanded clones, suggesting selection.

CDR1 and CDR2 from the germline V gene are SGHTA and FQGNSA. V was trimmed by 4 bases and J by 3 bases, leaving 13 bases between them. The length of the CDR3 is 15 residues. Using a J-beta primer mix together with a sample-barcoded 5' primer, a second PCR was run for roughly 6 to 12 cycles. Through a template-switch adaptor with 12 random nucleotides, each cDNA molecule received a tag. Via MiXCR, TCRdb re-called the 5' RACE reads, giving one row per CDR3 protein. The sample has hundreds of thousands of distinct CDR3 sequences, under 55% seen once. Concerning this clonotype: Its specificity is unknown.

This sequence originates from an elderly man in good health. The chain has TRBV7-2 and TRBJ2-1; perhaps TRBD2 as D (6 bases). Sequenced: blood. The CDR3, as DNA: TGTGCCAGCAGCTCCCCGGGGGAGGTCTACAATGAGCAGTTCTTC. Its translation is CASSSPGEVYNEQFF.